The 30 T cell receptor beta chains in this list originate from one sample, sequenced in a study of shared clonotypes between healthy human individuals. Clones were read by immunoSEQ multiplex PCR, and TCRdb kept only the in-frame ones, dropping some. The data show 640,000 or so clones, around 72% seen once. The sample was memory CD4+ T cells sorted from blood. Subset described: CD45RA-negative fraction. These receptors all stem from a young woman in good health.

The CDR3 spells CASSRLSVGTGELFF. In DNA, the CDR3 is TGTGCCAGCAGCCGCCTTAGCGTGGGCACCGGGGAGCTGTTTTTT. This chain joins TRBV7-7 and TRBJ2-2, with a weak D call TRBD2 (5 bases). Looked up from germline, CDR1 is SSHAT and CDR2 is FNYEAQ (reference sequence). The CDR3 consists of 15 residues. V lost 5 bases to trimming and J lost 4 bases, with 14 bases between them.

This clone has only a few counts. V usage is TRBV6-1 and J usage is TRBJ1-2; tentative D call: TRBD1 (6 bases). Germline values: CDR1 MNHNS, CDR2 SASEGT. The CDR3 loop spans 15 amino acids. V dropped 5 bases and J dropped 4 bases, with 17 bases sitting between them. In DNA, the CDR3 is TGTGCCAGCAGTCCCGGGTGGGGGCTGGGCTATGGCTACACCTTC. Translated, it gives CASSPGWGLGYGYTF.

This clone was observed at least ten times. This chain uses TRBV2 with TRBJ2-1, with a possible D match to TRBD2 (5 bases). This CDR3 has 19 residues. V was pared by 0 bases and J by 1 base, with 19 bases between. Per the germline V gene, CDR1 is SNHLY and CDR2 is FYNNEI. The CDR3 region is CASSEAAGDSERSYNEQFF. DNA of the CDR3: TGTGCCAGCAGTGAAGCGGCAGGTGATAGCGAAAGGTCCTACAATGAGCAGTTCTTC.

The V call is TRBV29-1, the J call TRBJ2-7; 7 bases align to TRBD2. Unmatched junction bases numbered 9, after V lost 6 bases and J lost 4 bases. This CDR3 is 13 amino acids long. Germline V gene lookup returns CDR1 SQVTM and CDR2 ANQGSEA. CDR3 protein: CSVMRESGYEQYF. As DNA, the CDR3 is TGCAGCGTCATGCGGGAGAGTGGGTACGAGCAGTACTTC.

This clone was recorded a few times. This rearrangement joins TRBV28 to TRBJ1-2; 11 bases are a match to TRBD1. J gave up 6 bases and V 6 bases, and 12 bases lay outside the gene matches. This CDR3 is 16 amino acids long. CDR1 and CDR2 from the germline V gene are MDHEN and SYDVKM. The CDR3 DNA reads as TGTGCCAGCAGCCGAAAGCGGACAGGGGGCAGGGATGGCTACACCTTC. It is translated as CASSRKRTGGRDGYTF.

Only a few counts were recorded for this clone. One junction end disagrees with the germline gene, perhaps due to a read error. The chain carries TRBV28 and TRBJ2-7; 12 bases fit TRBD1. CDR3 length: 13 amino acids. CDR1 and CDR2 (germline): MDHEN, SYDVKM. The CDR3: CASSLPGTGGRDF. The CDR3 DNA reads TGTGCCAGCAGTTTACCCGGGACAGGGGGCAGGGACTTC.

The V gene is TRBV20-1, the J gene TRBJ2-1; TRBD2 matches at 9 bases. Germline-derived CDR1 and CDR2 are DFQATT and SNEGSKA (reference sequence). With 5 bases clipped from V and 15 bases from J, the junction kept 8 bases outside the gene matches. The CDR3 extends over 11 amino acids. The CDR3 bases are TGCAGTGCTGCCCTGCGGGAGGGGACGTTCTTC. Protein product: CSAALREGTFF.

The DNA for the CDR3 is TGCGCCAGCAGCTTGGGCTCCCTTGGCGCCAGCACAGATACGCAGTATTTT. Protein product: CASSLGSLGASTDTQYF. V and J are TRBV5-1 and TRBJ2-3, with D uncertain. V shed 0 bases and J shed 0 bases, with 14 bases lying between them. This CDR3 is built from 17 residues. Germline V CDR1 and CDR2: SGHRS, YFSETQ. The variable domain in full, completed from reference TRBV5-1 and TRBJ2-3, reads KAGVTQTPRYLIKTRGQQVTLSCSPISGHRSVSWYQQTPGQGLQFLFEYFSETQRNKGNFPGRFSGRQFSNSRSEMNVSTLELGDSALYLCASSLGSLGASTDTQYFGPGTRLTVL.

The chain carries TRBV18 and TRBJ2-3; D remains unclear. V dropped 3 bases and J dropped 4 bases, with 8 bases sitting between them. Germline V CDR1 and CDR2: KGHSH, LQKENI. The CDR3 sequence is 13 residues long. CDR3: CASSPRQADTQYF. The DNA of the CDR3 is TGTGCCAGCTCACCGCGGCAGGCAGATACGCAGTATTTT.

This clone was seen a handful of times. The rearrangement joins TRBV2 to TRBJ1-2; D perhaps matches TRBD1 (5 bases). Germline CDR1 is SNHLY and CDR2 is FYNNEI. The CDR3 totals 13 residues. The V and J ends lost 4 bases and 4 bases respectively, with 10 bases between them. The CDR3 region is CASSALQVYGYTF. Here the CDR3 DNA reads TGTGCCAGCAGTGCCCTACAGGTCTATGGCTACACCTTC. Full variable domain (remainder filled in from reference TRBV2 and TRBJ1-2): EPEVTQTPSHQVTQMGQEVILRCVPISNHLYFYWYRQILGQKVEFLVSFYNNEISEKSEIFDDQFSVERPDGSNFTLKIRSTKLEDSAMYFCASSALQVYGYTFGSGTRLTVV.

Regarding this clone: This CDR3 is also generated by other DNA sequences in the sample. The chain combines TRBV18 with TRBJ2-7; 10 bases line up with TRBD1. From germline, CDR1 is KGHSH and CDR2 LQKENI. The CDR3 runs 15 residues. The V gene end was trimmed by 3 bases and the J gene end by 2 bases; junction bases not matched to a gene: 4. As DNA, the CDR3 is TGTGCCAGCTCACCGGGGGGACAGGGGCCCTACGAGCAGTACTTC. It codes for CASSPGGQGPYEQYF.

This clone was seen more than once but under ten times. The chain links TRBV9 to TRBJ1-5, with 8 bases matching TRBD1. The germline V gene has CDR1 SGDLS and CDR2 YYNGEE. The V and J ends lost 0 bases and 7 bases, in that order; junction bases with no gene match: 6. The CDR3 contains 15 residues. CDR3 nucleotides: TGTGCCAGCAGCGTAGATGACAGGGGTGGGCAGCCCCAGCATTTT. This sequence encodes CASSVDDRGGQPQHF.

In nucleotides, the CDR3 is TGTGCCAGCAGTGAATCCTTTGCGGAGCAGTACAATGAGCAGTTCTTC. It is translated as CASSESFAEQYNEQFF. The chain couples TRBV2 to TRBJ2-1; D is ambiguous. CDR1 and CDR2 (germline): SNHLY, FYNNEI. Trimming took off 2 bases at V and 4 bases at J, with 15 bases between the two ends. This CDR3 is built from 16 residues.

This clone was seen only once. The chain carries TRBV27 and TRBJ2-1, with D possibly matching TRBD2 (6 bases). Trimming removed 1 base at V and 8 bases at J, with 15 bases between. Germline assignment: CDR1 MNHEY and CDR2 SMNVEV (reference sequence). This CDR3 region has 15 residues. The CDR3: CASSLWQGGKDEQFF. DNA for the CDR3: TGTGCCAGCAGTTTATGGCAGGGAGGTAAGGATGAGCAGTTCTTC.

With respect to this clone: This likely traces to a read error, being one base from a far larger clone. The sample contains more than one DNA sequence encoding this CDR3. The chain has TRBV10-1 and TRBJ1-5; D might be TRBD1 (6 bases). CDR1 is WNHNN and CDR2 is SYGVQD in the germline V gene (reference sequence). V was trimmed by 3 bases and J by 16 bases, leaving 16 bases between them. The CDR3 runs to 12 residues. The chain's CDR3 is CASSEEGGPLHF. The CDR3 DNA follows: TGCGCCAGCAGTGAAGAGGGGGGGCCGCTCCATTTT.

Comments on this clone: Within the sample, other DNA sequences also encode this same CDR3. The V gene is TRBV5-1, the J gene TRBJ2-7; TRBD1 agrees at 9 bases. With V trimmed by 0 bases and J by 4 bases, 2 bases remained unmatched. The CDR3 loop spans 14 amino acids. Germline V lookup: CDR1 SGHRS, CDR2 YFSETQ. Here the CDR3 DNA reads TGCGCCAGCAGCTTGGGACAGGGGGTTTACGAGCAGTACTTC. It encodes CASSLGQGVYEQYF.

This clone was found a few times. The rearrangement links TRBV16 to TRBJ1-1; D gene uncertain. From germline, CDR1 is KGHSY and CDR2 FQNENV. V dropped 0 bases and J dropped 4 bases, with 9 bases sitting between them. The CDR3 loop spans 14 amino acids. CDR3 bases: TGTGCCAGCAGCCAATCTTGGGGTGCCACTGAAGCTTTCTTT. It is translated as CASSQSWGATEAFF.

The gene calls are TRBV7-8 and TRBJ2-7, with D possibly being TRBD2 (5 bases). There are 15 residues in the CDR3. V was clipped by 1 base and J by 3 bases, with 13 bases between them. Germline assignment: CDR1 SGHVS and CDR2 FQNEAQ. In DNA form, the CDR3 reads TGTGCCAGCAGCTTAGTTAGCGTAGGAGGCTACGAGCAGTACTTC. Translated, it gives CASSLVSVGGYEQYF.

This clone was detected only a few times. The same CDR3 can be traced to other DNA sequences in this sample. This chain uses TRBV18 with TRBJ2-5, with TRBD2 identical over 16 bases. J gave up 5 bases and V 0 bases, and 0 bases lay outside the gene matches. Germline V gene data show CDR1 as KGHSH and CDR2 as LQKENI. The CDR3 has 16 amino acids. The CDR3 coding sequence is TGTGCCAGCTCACCACCGGGACTAGCGGGAGGGGAGACCCAGTACTTC. Translation gives CASSPPGLAGGETQYF.

This clone was picked up one time. The chain combines TRBV11-2 with TRBJ2-3; possible D gene TRBD1, 6 bases. V shed 3 bases and J shed 5 bases, with 15 bases lying between them. CDR3 length: 15 amino acids. Germline V lookup: CDR1 SGHAT, CDR2 FQNNGV. The CDR3 nucleotides read TGTGCCAGCAGCTTCGCACAGGGTATATTAGATACGCAGTATTTT. As protein: CASSFAQGILDTQYF.

This rearrangement joins TRBV30 to TRBJ1-1; 11 nucleotides align to TRBD1. V was pared by 4 bases and J by 4 bases, with 5 bases of the junction left unmatched. The CDR3 has 14 amino acids. CDR1 and CDR2 (germline): GTSNPN, SVGIG (reference sequence). The CDR3 region has the DNA TGTGCCTGGAAGGGACAGGGGGGCTTCACTGAAGCTTTCTTT. Translation gives CAWKGQGGFTEAFF.

The chain employs TRBV19 and TRBJ2-7, with 7 positions matching TRBD1. V lost 4 bases, J lost 2 bases, and 8 bases stayed unmatched. Germline V gene sequence: CDR1 LNHDA, CDR2 SQIVND (reference sequence). CDR3 length: 15 amino acids. This CDR3 reads CASSRSGTDTYEQYF. DNA of the CDR3: TGTGCCAGTAGTAGATCCGGGACAGACACCTACGAGCAGTACTTC.

This clone was seen only a few times. Other nucleotide sequences from this sample produce the same CDR3. The CDR3 DNA reads as TGTGCCAGCAGACGACAGAACACCGGGGAGCTGTTTTTT. This gives the protein CASRRQNTGELFF. J is TRBJ2-2 and V is TRBV2; the D is unclear. The CDR3 sequence is 13 residues long. The germline CDR1 and CDR2 sequences are SNHLY and FYNNEI. V was pared by 6 bases and J by 1 base, with 6 bases between. The full variable domain, completed using reference TRBV2 and TRBJ2-2, is EPEVTQTPSHQVTQMGQEVILRCVPISNHLYFYWYRQILGQKVEFLVSFYNNEISEKSEIFDDQFSVERPDGSNFTLKIRSTKLEDSAMYFCASRRQNTGELFFGEGSRLTVL.

This clone was seen just once. This rearrangement joins TRBV4-2 to TRBJ2-5; D is perhaps TRBD2 (7 bases). Germline V lookup: CDR1 LGHNA, CDR2 YNFKEQ. With 3 bases removed from V and 5 bases from J, the gap between germline ends came to 19 bases. This CDR3 has 16 amino acids. The CDR3 DNA follows: TGTGCCAGCAGCCAGCCCCTAGGTGGGGGGGCGGAGACCCAGTACTTC. Encoded protein: CASSQPLGGGAETQYF.

This clone has more than one count but fewer than ten. The chain is built from TRBV7-2 and TRBJ2-4, with TRBD2 as a possible D gene (6 bases). V lost 5 bases to trimming and J lost 0 bases, with 20 bases between them. The CDR3 totals 18 residues. Germline CDR1 and CDR2: SGHTA and FQGNSA. CDR3: CASSPSSGTPLAKNIQYF. CDR3 sequence (DNA): TGTGCCAGCAGCCCAAGTAGCGGAACGCCCCTAGCCAAAAACATTCAGTACTTC.

The chain carries TRBV5-1 and TRBJ2-7; 7 bases are a match to TRBD1. The V gene's germline CDR1 is SGHRS and CDR2 YFSETQ. J gave up 1 base and V 4 bases, and 8 bases lay outside the gene matches. The CDR3 is made up of 15 amino acids. CDR3 sequence reads: CASSPGTAESYEQYF. The CDR3 DNA reads TGCGCCAGCAGCCCGGGGACAGCGGAATCCTACGAGCAGTACTTC. Drawing the rest from reference TRBV5-1 and TRBJ2-7, the complete variable domain is KAGVTQTPRYLIKTRGQQVTLSCSPISGHRSVSWYQQTPGQGLQFLFEYFSETQRNKGNFPGRFSGRQFSNSRSEMNVSTLELGDSALYLCASSPGTAESYEQYFGPGTRLTVT.

This chain uses TRBV5-8 with TRBJ1-2; TRBD1 agrees at 7 bases. J was trimmed by 4 bases and V by 4 bases; bases with no gene match: 13. This CDR3 is built from 16 residues. CDR1 and CDR2 (germline): SGHTS, YDEGEE. DNA for the CDR3: TGTGCCAGCAGCCAAGATATACCAGGGGGAATCTATGGCTACACCTTC. Encoded protein: CASSQDIPGGIYGYTF.

The chain links TRBV9 to TRBJ2-3, with 8 bases lining up with TRBD2. V shed 7 bases, J shed 1 base, and the junction held 2 bases outside the gene matches. Germline V gives CDR1 SGDLS, CDR2 YYNGEE. The CDR3 runs to 13 residues. This CDR3 reads CASSTSGTDTQYF. The CDR3 nucleotides are TGTGCCAGCTCGACTAGCGGCACAGATACGCAGTATTTT. Drawing the rest from reference TRBV9 and TRBJ2-3, the complete variable domain is DSGVTQTPKHLITATGQRVTLRCSPRSGDLSVYWYQQSLDQGLQFLIQYYNGEERAKGNILERFSAQQFPDLHSELNLSSLELGDSALYFCASSTSGTDTQYFGPGTRLTVL.

A note on this clone: This sample also contains other DNA sequences that code for the same CDR3. The rearrangement links TRBV5-8 to TRBJ1-2; TRBD1 might be the D (5 bases). The germline gives CDR1 SGHTS, CDR2 YDEGEE. V shed 4 bases and J shed 1 base, with 14 bases lying between them. The CDR3 covers 15 residues. CDR3 sequence: CASSLIGRGNYGYTF. The CDR3 DNA sequence: TGTGCCAGCAGCCTTATAGGGAGGGGTAACTATGGCTACACCTTC.

This clone was counted a few times. The V call is TRBV11-2, the J call TRBJ2-2; D is ambiguous. V lost 7 bases to trimming and J lost 0 bases, with 15 bases between them. Germline V gene data show CDR1 as SGHAT and CDR2 as FQNNGV. The CDR3 covers 16 residues. The CDR3: CASKMPGLANTGELFF. In DNA form, the CDR3 reads TGTGCCAGCAAGATGCCGGGTCTAGCGAACACCGGGGAGCTGTTTTTT.